This T cell receptor beta chain was captured in a study of T cell repertoires in cytomegalovirus infection. Looking at the study overall: Public TCR beta signatures provided an indication of both CMV infection and a matching HLA type.

This clonotype occurred many times. Its antigen remains unidentified. One entry per CDR3 protein results from TCRdb running MiXCR on the reads. Of about 490,000 distinct CDR3 sequences listed, more than 20% are singletons. General study points: Using cumulative public TCR beta family frequency, the authors identified those who carried CMV together with the relevant HLA. What dominated the ex vivo response were HLA-C-restricted CMV-specific TCR beta clonotypes.

Sequenced input: PBMCs. This sequence originates from a human donor in good health (CMV status not recorded). Some clones in this sample may be carry-over from other donors' samples.

CDR3: CASHNTVNTEAFF. CDR3 DNA sequence: TGTGCCAGCCATAACACCGTGAACACTGAAGCTTTCTTT. The chain has TRBV6-2 or TRBV6-3 and TRBJ1-1; D gene unclear. The germline V and J ends were trimmed by 8 bases and 0 bases, with 10 bases remaining between them. The CDR3 consists of 13 residues. Germline V gives CDR1 MNHEY, CDR2 SVGEGT.